These T cell receptor beta chains were read from a single sample in a study of Ad26.COV2.S vaccination and SARS-CoV-2 variants. Repertoires were generated with immunoSEQ multiplex PCR, while TCRdb's copy carries only in-frame clones and drops some. The profile shows some 390,000 clones, 89% of them singletons. The sample consisted of peripheral blood, taken in a trial of Ad26.COV2.S vaccine versus placebo. The receptors were gathered from a person between 18 and 60 years old who received the Ad26.COV2.S COVID-19 vaccine or a placebo. CDR3s include the opening cysteine and the closing phenylalanine or tryptophan. D genes are given only for firm matches. For some rows the clone size is stated as once, few or many, or as a class when expanded; others skip it.

D gene	clone size	V gene	J gene	CDR3 protein	CDR3 DNA
TRBD2	once	TRBV5-1	TRBJ2-7	CASSQSAGTGSTSGAYEQYF	TGCGCCAGCTCCCAGTCCGCCGGGACAGGGTCGACTAGCGGGGCCTACGAGCAGTACTTC
TRBD1	NA	TRBV12-3/TRBV12-4	TRBJ2-7	CASSPGQGYEQYF	TGTGCCAGCAGTCCCGGACAGGGCTACGAGCAGTACTTC
TRBD1	NA	TRBV24-1	TRBJ1-5	CATSEQGRNQPQHF	TGTGCCACCAGTGAACAGGGGCGAAATCAGCCCCAGCATTTT
NA	NA	TRBV7-3	TRBJ2-3	CASSLIGGTDTQYF	TGTGCCAGCAGCTTAATAGGAGGCACAGATACGCAGTATTTT
NA	NA	TRBV25-1	TRBJ1-4	CASSFRGSNEKLFF	TGTGCCAGCAGCTTCCGGGGGTCTAATGAAAAACTGTTTTTT
NA	NA	TRBV2	TRBJ1-4	CASNDRATNEKLFF	TGTGCCAGCAACGACCGTGCAACTAATGAAAAACTGTTTTTT
NA	NA	TRBV15	TRBJ1-2	CATSREAGNYGYTF	TGTGCCACCAGCAGAGAGGCAGGGAACTATGGCTACACCTTC
NA	NA	TRBV7-6	TRBJ2-6	CASSPRPRDSISGANVLTF	TGTGCCAGCAGCCCAAGGCCCCGGGACTCGATATCTGGGGCCAACGTCCTGACTTTC
NA	NA	TRBV28	TRBJ1-1	CASILGGGGPHTEAFF	NA
TRBD2	NA	TRBV5-1	TRBJ2-7	CASKRLAGGTYEQYF	TGCGCCAGCAAGAGACTAGCGGGAGGAACGTACGAGCAGTACTTC
TRBD1	NA	TRBV5-1	TRBJ2-6	CASSAPGQGMAGANVLTF	TGCGCCAGCAGCGCGCCGGGACAGGGGATGGCTGGGGCCAACGTCCTGACTTTC
NA	NA	TRBV10-2	TRBJ2-1	CASSEWREGNEQFF	TGCGCCAGCAGTGAATGGCGGGAAGGCAATGAGCAGTTCTTC
NA	many	TRBV21-1	TRBJ1-5	CASSKEDYSNQPQHF	TGTGCCAGCAGCAAAGAGGACTATAGCAATCAGCCCCAGCATTTT
NA	NA	TRBV19	TRBJ2-1	CASSSRSYNEQFF	TGTGCCAGTAGTTCCCGCTCCTACAATGAGCAGTTCTTC
NA	NA	TRBV6-5	TRBJ1-3	CASTQGIAGNTIYF	TGTGCCAGCACCCAAGGGATTGCTGGAAACACCATATATTTT
NA	NA	TRBV30	TRBJ2-1	CAWSVSGAYEQFF	TGTGCCTGGAGTGTGTCGGGAGCATATGAGCAGTTCTTC
NA	NA	TRBV20-1	TRBJ2-1	CSARDRDEQFF	TGCAGTGCTAGAGACAGAGATGAGCAGTTCTTC
NA	NA	TRBV19	TRBJ1-3	CASRGSGNTIYF	TGTGCCAGTAGGGGATCTGGAAACACCATATATTTT
NA	NA	TRBV11-3	TRBJ2-1	CASFDRDNSYNEQFF	TGTGCCAGTTTTGACCGGGACAACTCCTACAATGAGCAGTTCTTC
NA	NA	TRBV6-1	TRBJ2-7	CASSELKVSEYEQYF	TGTGCCAGCAGTGAGCTCAAAGTGTCAGAGTACGAGCAGTACTTC
TRBD2	NA	TRBV2	TRBJ2-1	CASSELREVHNEQFF	TGTGCCAGCAGTGAACTGCGGGAGGTACACAATGAGCAGTTCTTC
NA	NA	TRBV2	TRBJ2-3	CASSNGDTQYF	TGTGCCAGCAGCAATGGAGATACGCAGTATTTT
NA	NA	TRBV4-3	TRBJ2-2	CASSQDQGRSTGELFF	TGCGCCAGCAGCCAAGATCAAGGGCGTAGTACCGGGGAGCTGTTTTTT
NA	NA	TRBV3-1/TRBV3-2	TRBJ1-2	CASSHRALGGYTF	TGTGCCAGCAGCCATCGGGCCTTGGGTGGCTACACCTTC
NA	few	TRBV29-1	TRBJ1-1	CSVGRGVNTEAFF	TGCAGCGTTGGTCGGGGGGTGAACACTGAAGCTTTCTTT
NA	NA	TRBV18	TRBJ2-1	CASSPVRTNNEQFF	TGTGCCAGCTCACCAGTCAGGACTAACAATGAGCAGTTCTTC
NA	NA	TRBV10-3	TRBJ2-2	CAISPSDLGTGELFF	TGTGCCATCTCCCCCTCCGACTTAGGTACCGGGGAGCTGTTTTTT
NA	once	TRBV19	TRBJ1-1	CASRGPGLTNTEAFF	TGTGCCAGTAGGGGTCCGGGACTAACGAACACTGAAGCTTTCTTT
NA	NA	TRBV7-3	TRBJ2-1	CASSLSPTSSYNEQFF	TGTGCCAGCAGCTTAAGCCCGACGAGCTCCTACAATGAGCAGTTCTTC
NA	NA	TRBV7-8	TRBJ1-4	CASSLEGTSTNEKLFF	TGTGCCAGCAGCTTAGAAGGGACATCAACTAATGAAAAACTGTTTTTT
TRBD2	NA	TRBV28	TRBJ2-1	CASSWEHLAGSNEQFF	TGTGCCAGCAGTTGGGAACACCTAGCGGGTAGTAATGAGCAGTTCTTC
NA	NA	TRBV28	TRBJ1-1	CASSLNPELKAFF	TGTGCCAGCAGTTTAAATCCAGAACTTAAAGCTTTCTTT
NA	NA	TRBV30	TRBJ2-2	CAWIHEAQKNTGELFF	TGTGCCTGGATCCATGAGGCACAGAAGAACACCGGGGAGCTGTTTTTT
NA	NA	TRBV12-3/TRBV12-4	TRBJ1-5	CASSFERKQPQHF	TGTGCCAGCAGTTTCGAGAGGAAACAGCCCCAGCATTTT
TRBD2	NA	TRBV2	TRBJ2-7	CASGSSGIDEQYF	TGTGCCAGCGGGTCTAGCGGGATCGACGAGCAGTACTTC
NA	NA	TRBV30	TRBJ2-2	CAWRTGPRTGELFF	TGTGCCTGGAGGACCGGGCCCAGGACCGGGGAGCTGTTTTTT
NA	NA	TRBV21-1	TRBJ2-3	CASSSKGWEPDTSTDTQYF	TGTGCCAGCAGCTCCAAGGGGTGGGAGCCCGACACTAGCACAGATACGCAGTATTTT
NA	NA	TRBV7-9	TRBJ2-6	CASSLGVSSGANVLTF	TGTGCCAGCAGCTTAGGGGTCAGCTCTGGGGCCAACGTCCTGACTTTC
NA	NA	TRBV18	TRBJ1-1	CASSLRGAQGTGTEAFF	TGTGCCAGCTCACTAAGAGGGGCCCAGGGGACGGGGACTGAAGCTTTCTTT
NA	NA	TRBV28	TRBJ2-7	CASSSTGRPHEQYF	TGTGCCAGCAGTTCAACGGGTCGCCCCCACGAGCAGTACTTC
NA	NA	TRBV15	TRBJ2-3	CATAERWGTDTQYF	TGTGCCACCGCCGAGCGATGGGGCACAGATACGCAGTATTTT